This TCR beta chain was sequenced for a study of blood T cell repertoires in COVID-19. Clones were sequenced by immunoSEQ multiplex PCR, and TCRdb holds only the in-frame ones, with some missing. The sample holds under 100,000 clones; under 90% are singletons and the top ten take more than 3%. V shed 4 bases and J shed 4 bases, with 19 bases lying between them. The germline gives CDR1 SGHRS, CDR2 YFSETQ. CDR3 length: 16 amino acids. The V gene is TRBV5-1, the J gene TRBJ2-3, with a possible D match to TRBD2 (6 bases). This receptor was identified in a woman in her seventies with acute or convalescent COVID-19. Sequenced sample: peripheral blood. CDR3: CASSPRTQGGADTQYF. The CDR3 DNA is TGCGCCAGCAGCCCCAGGACCCAAGGAGGGGCAGATACGCAGTATTTT.